Below are 15 T cell receptor beta chains sequenced from a single sample in a study of T cells in Graves' hyperthyroidism and ophthalmopathy. Amplification yielded TCR beta CDR3 regions, with RNA transcripts as the source. Using the HTBI primer set, a first-round RT-PCR was run on the TCR CDR3. MiXCR, applied by TCRdb to the multiplex PCR reads, yields one record per CDR3 protein. The sample has fewer than 300,000 distinct CDR3 sequences; approximately 14% are singletons. Material for sequencing was blood. These receptor sequences come from a woman aged 50 to 65 with Graves' hyperthyroidism that later progressed to Graves' ophthalmopathy.

Many counts were recorded for this clonotype. The chain combines TRBV28 with TRBJ2-7, with a weak D call TRBD1 (6 bases). Germline V gene data show CDR1 as MDHEN and CDR2 as SYDVKM. There are 16 residues in the CDR3. V was clipped by 6 bases and J by 6 bases, with 24 bases between them. The CDR3 bases are TGTGCCAGCAGCCCCCCACGCCGGGCGCAAGGGGGCGAGCAGTACTTC. Its protein is CASSPPRRAQGGEQYF.

This clonotype was recorded at least ten times. The V call is TRBV5-1, the J call TRBJ2-1; TRBD1 matches 10 bases. Trimming took 4 bases from V and 7 from J; bases not matched to a gene: 14. The CDR3 covers 17 residues. Germline V gene lookup returns CDR1 SGHRS and CDR2 YFSETQ. In DNA, the CDR3 is TGCGCCAGCAGCCTAACTTCGGGGACAGGGGTTAGTAATGAGCAGTTCTTC. Amino acids: CASSLTSGTGVSNEQFF. Supplemented by reference TRBV5-1 and TRBJ2-1, the full variable domain reads KAGVTQTPRYLIKTRGQQVTLSCSPISGHRSVSWYQQTPGQGLQFLFEYFSETQRNKGNFPGRFSGRQFSNSRSEMNVSTLELGDSALYLCASSLTSGTGVSNEQFFGPGTRLTVL.

This clonotype was seen more than once but under ten times. The chain carries TRBV19 and TRBJ1-6; TRBD1 matches 9 bases. Germline-derived CDR1 and CDR2 are LNHDA and SQIVND (reference sequence). V trimming: 5 bases; J trimming: 7 bases; junction bases outside the gene matches: 12. The CDR3 spans 17 residues. DNA for the CDR3: TGTGCCAGTAGTGGATTACAGGGGGCTGGAAGGAATTCACCCCTCCACTTT. This translates into CASSGLQGAGRNSPLHF. The full variable domain, its missing parts supplied by reference TRBV19 and TRBJ1-6, is DGGITQSPKYLFRKEGQNVTLSCEQNLNHDAMYWYRQDPGQGLRLIYYSQIVNDFQKGDIAEGYSVSREKKESFPLTVTSAQKNPTAFYLCASSGLQGAGRNSPLHFGNGTRLTVT.

There are many counts of this clonotype. The DNA of the CDR3 is TGTGCCAGCAGTTTACGATGGGTCAACAATGAGCAGTTCTTC. Its translation is CASSLRWVNNEQFF. The chain employs TRBV27 and TRBJ2-1; the D is unclear. The CDR3 runs 14 residues. Germline assignment: CDR1 MNHEY and CDR2 SMNVEV (reference sequence). V shed 2 bases and J shed 5 bases, with 10 bases lying between them.

This clonotype was seen more than once but under ten times. The chain joins TRBV12-3 or TRBV12-4 to TRBJ2-2; TRBD2 agrees at 7 bases. With 1 base clipped from V and 11 bases from J, the junction kept 13 bases outside the gene matches. This CDR3 contains 16 residues. In nucleotides, the CDR3 is TGTGCCAGCAGTTTAGTTTGGGGGGGAGTATATAACGAGCTGTTTTTT. It translates to CASSLVWGGVYNELFF.

This clonotype was found many times. The rearrangement joins TRBV27 to TRBJ2-1; 7 nucleotides line up with TRBD2. Losses at the gene ends were 6 bases for V and 4 bases for J; bases not matched to a gene: 9. This CDR3 region has 15 residues. Germline V gene lookup returns CDR1 MNHEY and CDR2 SMNVEV (reference sequence). CDR3 sequence (DNA): TGTGCCAGCAGCACTCCTAGCGGACAATACAATGAGCAGTTCTTC. It translates to CASSTPSGQYNEQFF.

This clonotype was detected ten times or more. This chain uses TRBV5-1 with TRBJ2-7; 11 nucleotides match TRBD2. J lost 1 base, V lost 1 base, and 22 bases had no gene match. The CDR3 is 22 amino acids. Germline-derived CDR1 and CDR2 are SGHRS and YFSETQ. CDR3 DNA sequence: TGCGCCAGCAGCTTGCGTAGGGGACTATCTAGCGGGAGGACTCCGAGGTCCTACGAGCAGTACTTC. Its protein product is CASSLRRGLSSGRTPRSYEQYF.

The chain has TRBV20-1 and TRBJ2-1; 8 bases align to TRBD2. This CDR3 is built from 16 residues. V lost 3 bases and J lost 1; bases outside the gene matches: 8. Germline-derived CDR1 and CDR2 are DFQATT and SNEGSKA (reference sequence). CDR3 sequence (DNA): TGCAGTGCTAGGGGGGGAGGGACTAGGTCCTACAATGAGCAGTTCTTC. This codes for CSARGGGTRSYNEQFF.

This clonotype showed up many times. V and J are TRBV24-1 and TRBJ2-1; D may be TRBD2 (7 bases). The CDR3 has 11 residues. CDR1 is KGHDR and CDR2 is SFDVKD in the germline V gene. The germline V and J ends were trimmed by 8 bases and 9 bases, with 10 bases remaining between them. The CDR3 is CATNGGREQFF. CDR3 DNA sequence: TGTGCCACCAACGGGGGGCGTGAGCAGTTCTTC.

This clonotype occurred many times. This chain links TRBV6-1 with TRBJ1-5; D uncertain. CDR3 length: 13 amino acids. The germline CDR1 and CDR2 sequences are MNHNS and SASEGT. The V end was cut by 2 bases, the J end by 6 bases, with 8 bases between. The CDR3 loop reads CASSETESQPQHF. CDR3 coding DNA: TGTGCCAGCAGTGAAACGGAAAGTCAGCCCCAGCATTTT.

Ten or more counts support this clonotype. This chain joins TRBV27 and TRBJ2-3; D might be TRBD2 (6 bases). The CDR3 totals 13 residues. Trimming left V 4 bases short and J 5 bases short, with 10 bases between. CDR1 MNHEY and CDR2 SMNVEV come from the germline V gene (reference sequence). CDR3 coding DNA: TGTGCCAGCAGTTGGAGGGCCGAAGATACGCAGTATTTT. It specifies CASSWRAEDTQYF.

The chain couples TRBV19 to TRBJ2-7; 12 bases match TRBD2. The CDR3 contains 15 residues. V lost 5 bases to trimming and J lost 3 bases; unmatched junction nucleotides: 5. From germline, CDR1 is LNHDA and CDR2 SQIVND (reference sequence). The CDR3 DNA reads TGTGCCAGTAGTCCGACTAGCGGGAGTTTCTACGAGCAGTACTTC. Protein product: CASSPTSGSFYEQYF.

This clonotype turned up a few times. This sequence joins TRBV28 and TRBJ1-3; D might be TRBD1 (6 bases). The germline V gene has CDR1 MDHEN and CDR2 SYDVKM. Between the trimmed V and J ends, which lost 6 bases and 0 bases, there was a span of 21 bases. CDR3 size: 18 residues. CDR3 nucleotide sequence: TGTGCCAGCAGCCGACCTGGACAACAGGGACGCTCTGGAAACACCATATATTTT. This codes for CASSRPGQQGRSGNTIYF.

The V and J genes are TRBV25-1 and TRBJ1-3; no clear D. Germline assignment: CDR1 MGHDK and CDR2 SYGVNS. The CDR3 has 14 residues. V lost 0 bases and J 0 bases, leaving 3 bases between the germline ends. The CDR3 protein is CASSEYGSGNTIYF. The CDR3 DNA follows: TGTGCCAGCAGTGAATACGGCTCTGGAAACACCATATATTTT.

The chain carries TRBV11-2 and TRBJ1-1; D might be TRBD1 (6 bases). Germline values: CDR1 SGHAT, CDR2 FQNNGV. Trimming cost V 5 bases and J 0 bases, with 13 bases left between them. This CDR3 has 15 residues. This CDR3 reads CASSMGHTMNTEAFF. CDR3 coding DNA: TGTGCCAGCAGCATGGGACATACTATGAACACTGAAGCTTTCTTT.